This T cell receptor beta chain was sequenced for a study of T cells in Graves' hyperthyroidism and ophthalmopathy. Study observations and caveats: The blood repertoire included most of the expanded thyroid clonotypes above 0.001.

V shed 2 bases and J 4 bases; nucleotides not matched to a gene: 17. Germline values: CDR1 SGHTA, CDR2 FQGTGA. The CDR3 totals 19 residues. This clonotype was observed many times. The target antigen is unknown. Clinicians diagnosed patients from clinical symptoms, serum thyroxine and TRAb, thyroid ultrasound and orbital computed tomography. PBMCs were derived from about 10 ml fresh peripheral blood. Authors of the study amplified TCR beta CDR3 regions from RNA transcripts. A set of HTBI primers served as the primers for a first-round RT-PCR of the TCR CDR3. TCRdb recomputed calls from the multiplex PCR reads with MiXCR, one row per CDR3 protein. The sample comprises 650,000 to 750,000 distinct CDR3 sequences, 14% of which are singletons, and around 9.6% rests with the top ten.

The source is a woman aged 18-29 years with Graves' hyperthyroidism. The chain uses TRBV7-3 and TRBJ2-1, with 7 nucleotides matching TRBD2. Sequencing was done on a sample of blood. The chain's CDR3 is CASSLELVSASGIYNEQFF. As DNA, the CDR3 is TGTGCCAGCAGCTTAGAACTAGTCTCGGCTAGCGGTATATACAATGAGCAGTTCTTC.